A single sample is the source of the 22 T cell receptor beta chains below, sequenced in a study of blood T cell repertoires in COVID-19. Sequencing was performed with immunoSEQ multiplex PCR; in TCRdb, only in-frame clones are kept and a portion is missing. The sample contains roughly 260,000 clones, under 90% of which appear only once. Sequenced sample: peripheral blood. These receptors came from a woman aged 18-30 years with acute or convalescent COVID-19.

The chain uses TRBV4-2 and TRBJ1-1; TRBD1 matches at 8 bases. The CDR3 contains 15 residues. CDR1 and CDR2 (germline): LGHNA, YNFKEQ. V trimming: 3 bases; J trimming: 10 bases; junction bases outside the gene matches: 13. The CDR3: CASSQQGQGARGAFF. The DNA for the CDR3 is TGTGCCAGCAGCCAGCAAGGCCAGGGGGCGAGGGGAGCTTTCTTT.

The rearrangement joins TRBV4-3 to TRBJ2-5, with D perhaps TRBD2 (5 bases). The CDR3 is made up of 14 amino acids. CDR1 LGHNA and CDR2 YSLEER come from the germline V gene. V was cut by 0 bases and J by 5 bases, with 10 bases left in between. CDR3: CASSQDASRETQYF. In DNA, the CDR3 is TGCGCCAGCAGCCAAGATGCTAGCAGGGAGACCCAGTACTTC.

This clone was observed many times. This sequence joins TRBV19 and TRBJ2-7; 11 bases line up with TRBD1. This CDR3 is 13 amino acids long. After removal of 3 bases from V and 13 bases from J, the junction contained 8 bases not matched to a gene. From germline, CDR1 is LNHDA and CDR2 SQIVND (reference sequence). The DNA of the CDR3 is TGTGCCAGTAGTATCCGAGGACAGGGGGCTCGCTACTTC. Residues: CASSIRGQGARYF.

The chain employs TRBV18 and TRBJ2-7; 9 bases are a match to TRBD2. After removal of 1 base from V and 5 bases from J, the junction contained 3 bases not matched to a gene. The CDR3 runs to 14 residues. Per the germline V gene, CDR1 is KGHSH and CDR2 is LQKENI. CDR3 nucleotides: TGTGCCAGCTCACCACTGCGGGAGGGCCACGAGCAGTACTTC. Its protein product is CASSPLREGHEQYF.

The gene calls are TRBV7-6 and TRBJ1-4, with a possible D match to TRBD1 (5 bases). This CDR3 is built from 16 residues. Germline CDR1 SGHVS, CDR2 FNYEAQ. Trimming removed 3 bases at V and 3 bases at J, with 14 bases between. Written as DNA, the CDR3 is TGTGCCAGCAGCTTCGGCAGGGAGGGGTCTAATGAAAAACTGTTTTTT. Translating gives CASSFGREGSNEKLFF.

The J gene is TRBJ2-3, the V gene TRBV11-3, with D possibly matching TRBD2 (6 bases). The CDR3 is made up of 15 amino acids. Germline V gives CDR1 SGHNT, CDR2 YENEEA. V was cut by 4 bases and J by 1 base, with 12 bases left in between. CDR3 nucleotides: TGTGCCAGCAGCTCGGTGTGGGAGGGCACAGATACGCAGTATTTT. Translation gives CASSSVWEGTDTQYF.

The V gene is TRBV7-2, the J gene TRBJ1-6; TRBD1 might be the D (5 bases). The germline V gene encodes CDR1 SGHTA and CDR2 FQGNSA. V lost 4 bases, J lost 7 bases, and 8 bases lay in between. The CDR3 spans 13 residues. The DNA for the CDR3 is TGTGCCAGCAGCTCGGCAGGGAATTCACCCCTCCACTTT. This gives the protein CASSSAGNSPLHF.

The gene calls are TRBV19 and TRBJ1-1; D uncertain. The germline V gene encodes CDR1 LNHDA and CDR2 SQIVND (reference sequence). The V end was cut by 6 bases, the J end by 1 base, with 12 bases between. CDR3 size: 14 residues. CDR3 residues: CASSPEAGNTEAFF. Written as DNA, the CDR3 is TGTGCCAGTAGCCCAGAGGCGGGGAACACTGAAGCTTTCTTT.

The chain links TRBV7-2 to TRBJ2-1; TRBD2 matches at 7 bases. Germline CDR1 SGHTA, CDR2 FQGNSA. The CDR3 is 16 residues long. V shed 5 bases, J shed 1 base, and the junction held 8 bases outside the gene matches. CDR3: CASSREREYSYNEQFF. CDR3 sequence (DNA): TGTGCCAGCAGCCGTGAGCGGGAATATTCCTACAATGAGCAGTTCTTC.

This rearrangement joins TRBV5-5 to TRBJ2-7, with a possible D match to TRBD2 (6 bases). The CDR3 sequence is 14 residues long. Germline loops: CDR1 SGHKS, CDR2 YYEKEE (reference sequence). V was cut by 6 bases and J by 4 bases, with 17 bases left in between. CDR3: CASTTGDTLYEQYF. Written as DNA, the CDR3 is TGTGCCAGCACCACGGGAGACACGCTTTACGAGCAGTACTTC.

The chain recombines TRBV7-6 with TRBJ1-3; possibly TRBD1 for D (6 bases). The CDR3 length is 18 residues. The V gene lost 1 base and the J gene lost 0 bases, with 16 bases spanning the gap. Germline V CDR1 and CDR2: SGHVS, FNYEAQ. The DNA for the CDR3 is TGTGCCAGCAGCTTAGTCCCAAGACAGGAGAGCTCTGGAAACACCATATATTTT. It is translated as CASSLVPRQESSGNTIYF.

The chain couples TRBV5-1 to TRBJ2-1; TRBD2 matches at 9 bases. The CDR3 is 19 residues long. The germline V gene has CDR1 SGHRS and CDR2 YFSETQ. The junction had 16 bases not matched to a gene; V was cut back by 4 bases and J by 2 bases. CDR3 coding DNA: TGCGCCAGCAGCCCCTCCCGGACTAGCGCAATCTCTACCTACAATGAGCAGTTCTTC. Translated: CASSPSRTSAISTYNEQFF.

The chain combines TRBV5-1 with TRBJ2-7, with a possible D match to TRBD2 (6 bases). There are 15 residues in the CDR3. Per germline, CDR1 SGHRS and CDR2 YFSETQ. Trimming removed 3 bases from V and 0 bases from J, with 13 bases in between. In DNA form, the CDR3 reads TGCGCCAGCAGCTCCGGTGGAGGGGTCTCCTACGAGCAGTACTTC. Protein: CASSSGGGVSYEQYF.

The chain has TRBV9 and TRBJ1-2; D is unresolved. In germline, CDR1 is SGDLS, CDR2 YYNGEE. Deletions cut 5 bases from V and 3 bases from J, with 5 bases between. This CDR3 contains 11 residues. CDR3: CASRRDYGYTF. The CDR3 region has the DNA TGTGCCAGCAGGCGGGACTATGGCTACACCTTC.

The J gene is TRBJ1-2, the V gene TRBV19, with D tentatively TRBD1 (5 bases). Per the germline V gene, CDR1 is LNHDA and CDR2 is SQIVND (reference sequence). Trimming stripped 0 bases from V and 8 bases from J, with 16 bases between. The CDR3 extends over 15 amino acids. The CDR3 DNA follows: TGTGCCAGTAGTATAGATGGAGCAGGGCCTTGGGGCTACACCTTC. Its protein is CASSIDGAGPWGYTF.

This chain joins TRBV11-2 and TRBJ2-7; the match to TRBD1 covers 7 bases. The V gene end was trimmed by 1 base and the J gene end by 4 bases; junction bases not matched to a gene: 1. The V gene's germline CDR1 is SGHAT and CDR2 FQNNGV. CDR3 length: 13 amino acids. In DNA, the CDR3 is TGTGCCAGCAGCTTAGGGGGACAGTACGAGCAGTACTTC. This gives the protein CASSLGGQYEQYF.

The sample holds one count of this clone. The V call is TRBV9, the J call TRBJ1-6, with TRBD1 matching 7 bases. The CDR3 is 13 residues long. With 3 bases clipped from V and 9 bases from J, the junction kept 3 bases outside the gene matches. Germline CDR1 and CDR2: SGDLS and YYNGEE. The CDR3 sequence is CASSGRGTSPLHF. The CDR3 DNA reads as TGTGCCAGCAGCGGCAGGGGGACTTCACCCCTCCACTTT.

The chain carries TRBV14 and TRBJ1-1; D possibly corresponds to TRBD1 (6 bases). This CDR3 has 15 residues. Trimming removed 3 bases from V and 6 bases from J, with 17 bases in between. The germline V gene encodes CDR1 SGHDN and CDR2 FVKESK. In nucleotides, the CDR3 is TGTGCCAGCAGCCATGGGTATTGGGAGGGGGCTGAAGCTTTCTTT. It is translated as CASSHGYWEGAEAFF.

This chain connects TRBV10-3 to TRBJ2-3, with 10 bases fitting TRBD2. CDR1 is ENHRY and CDR2 is SYGVKD in the germline V gene. This CDR3 contains 15 residues. J lost 5 bases, V lost 4 bases, and 6 bases had no gene match. CDR3 region: CAISVSAGGGDTQYF. The CDR3 bases are TGTGCCATCAGTGTATCAGCGGGAGGGGGAGATACGCAGTATTTT.

The chain links TRBV2 to TRBJ2-1, with TRBD1 matching 7 bases. The CDR3 loop spans 15 amino acids. V lost 7 bases to trimming and J lost 3 bases; unmatched junction nucleotides: 9. Germline V CDR1 and CDR2: SNHLY, FYNNEI. This chain's CDR3 is CASMKTGPDYNEQFF. CDR3 nucleotide sequence: TGTGCCAGCATGAAGACAGGGCCCGACTACAATGAGCAGTTCTTC.

In this sample, this clone turned up once. The chain carries TRBV19 and TRBJ2-3; TRBD2 agrees at 8 bases. Trimming at V came to 0 bases and at J to 2 bases, leaving 7 bases not matched to a gene. Germline V gene data show CDR1 as LNHDA and CDR2 as SQIVND (reference sequence). This CDR3 spans 17 amino acids. The CDR3 DNA is TGTGCCAGTAGTATAGATGGGCTAGCGGGCCTCACAGATACGCAGTATTTT. Translated, it gives CASSIDGLAGLTDTQYF.

The chain employs TRBV11-2 and TRBJ2-3; 9 bases agree with TRBD2. In germline, CDR1 is SGHAT, CDR2 FQNNGV. V was clipped by 2 bases and J by 2 bases; unmatched bases: 5. The CDR3 spans 16 residues. CDR3 amino acids: CASSLTLAGYTDTQYF. The CDR3 bases are TGTGCCAGCAGCTTAACCCTAGCGGGGTACACAGATACGCAGTATTTT.